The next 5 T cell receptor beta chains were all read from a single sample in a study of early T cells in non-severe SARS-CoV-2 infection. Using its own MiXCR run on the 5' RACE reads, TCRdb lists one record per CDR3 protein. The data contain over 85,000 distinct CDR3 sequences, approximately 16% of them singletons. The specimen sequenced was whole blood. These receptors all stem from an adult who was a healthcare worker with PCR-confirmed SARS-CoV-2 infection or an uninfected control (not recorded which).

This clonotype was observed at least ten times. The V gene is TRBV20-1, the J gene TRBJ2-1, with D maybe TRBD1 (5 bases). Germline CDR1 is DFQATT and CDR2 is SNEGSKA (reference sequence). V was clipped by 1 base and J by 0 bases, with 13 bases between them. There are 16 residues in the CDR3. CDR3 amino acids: CSARVPGLFSYNEQFF. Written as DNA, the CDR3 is TGCAGTGCTAGAGTACCAGGGTTATTCTCCTACAATGAGCAGTTCTTC.

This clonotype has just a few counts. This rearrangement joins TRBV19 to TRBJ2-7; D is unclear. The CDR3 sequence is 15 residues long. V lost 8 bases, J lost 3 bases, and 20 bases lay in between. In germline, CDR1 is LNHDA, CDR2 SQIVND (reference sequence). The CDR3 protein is CASELVAGINYEQYF. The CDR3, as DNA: TGTGCCAGTGAATTAGTAGCAGGTATTAACTACGAGCAGTACTTC.

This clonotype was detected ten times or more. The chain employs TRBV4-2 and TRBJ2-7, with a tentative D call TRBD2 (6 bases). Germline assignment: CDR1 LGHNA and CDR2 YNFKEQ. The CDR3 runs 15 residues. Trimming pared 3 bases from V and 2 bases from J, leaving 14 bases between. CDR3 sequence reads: CASSQDPGGTYEQYF. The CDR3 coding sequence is TGTGCCAGCAGCCAGGACCCTGGCGGGACCTACGAGCAGTACTTC.

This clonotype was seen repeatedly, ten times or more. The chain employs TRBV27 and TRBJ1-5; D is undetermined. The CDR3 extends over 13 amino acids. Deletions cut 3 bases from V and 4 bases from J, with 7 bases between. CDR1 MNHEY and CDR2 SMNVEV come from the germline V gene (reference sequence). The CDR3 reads CASSLSVNQPQHF. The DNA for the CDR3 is TGTGCCAGCAGTTTGTCCGTGAATCAGCCCCAGCATTTT.

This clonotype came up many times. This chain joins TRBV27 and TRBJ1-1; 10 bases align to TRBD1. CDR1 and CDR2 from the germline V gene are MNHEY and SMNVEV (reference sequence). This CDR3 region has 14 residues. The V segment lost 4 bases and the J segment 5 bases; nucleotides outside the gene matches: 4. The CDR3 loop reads CASSSRTGGTEAFF. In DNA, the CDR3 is TGTGCCAGCAGTTCACGGACAGGGGGGACTGAAGCTTTCTTT.